These T cell receptor beta chains were read from a single sample in a study of T cells after yellow fever vaccination. TCRdb re-called the 5' RACE reads through MiXCR, storing one row per CDR3 protein. This table holds approximately 550,000 distinct CDR3 sequences, roughly 19% found once. The sample was PBMCs, taken 15 days after the yellow fever booster vaccination. These receptors came from a man younger than 40 who received the YFV17D yellow fever vaccine. CDR3s include the opening cysteine and the closing phenylalanine or tryptophan. The D gene is left open where the match is weak. Clone size is given for some rows only: seen once, a few or many times, or a class if the clone is expanded.

v_call	j_call	clone_size	d_call	cdr3_nt	cdr3_aa
TRBV11-1	TRBJ2-2	.	TRBD2	TGTGCCAGCAGCTCGCCCCATCTAGCGGGGCCAAGGAGCGGGGAGCTGTTTTTT	CASSSPHLAGPRSGELFF
TRBV20-1	TRBJ2-4	few	TRBD1	TGCAGTGCTAACCCTGACGAGGGGGCTGGGGACATTCAGTACTTC	CSANPDEGAGDIQYF
TRBV14	TRBJ2-1	.	.	TGTGCCAGCAGCCTAATGACTAGCAATGAGCAGTTCTTC	CASSLMTSNEQFF
TRBV5-1	TRBJ2-3	few	TRBD2	TGCGCCAGCAGCTTGCGCGCGGGAGGAGGGGCAGATACGCAGTATTTT	CASSLRAGGGADTQYF
TRBV28	TRBJ1-5	.	.	TGTGCCAGCGCTTTCCACAGGGAGGGTCAGCCCCAGCATTTT	CASAFHREGQPQHF
TRBV7-8	TRBJ2-7	.	TRBD2	TGTGCCAGCAGCTTGAGCGGGATGAGCTCCTACGAGCAGTACTTC	CASSLSGMSSYEQYF
TRBV9	TRBJ2-3	few	.	TGTGCCAGCAGCCAGGGATCAGCCCTTCCCGGGACGAAGACAGATACGCAGTATTTT	CASSQGSALPGTKTDTQYF
TRBV9	TRBJ1-5	.	.	TGTGCCAGCAGCGTTGGGGCAGTCTCGGGTCAGCCCCAGCATTTT	CASSVGAVSGQPQHF
TRBV9	TRBJ1-1	few	.	TGTGCCAGCAGCGTCGGATATGGGGGAGAGGGGACTGAAGCTTTCTTT	CASSVGYGGEGTEAFF
TRBV6-2/TRBV6-3	TRBJ1-1	few	.	TGTGCCAGCAGGAACCGGGCGTACACTGAAGCTTTCTTT	CASRNRAYTEAFF
TRBV29-1	TRBJ2-5	.	.	TGCAGCGTTGTTATCGGGACCCAGTACTTC	CSVVIGTQYF
TRBV29-1	TRBJ1-1	.	TRBD1	TGCAGCGTTGAGCAGGGGGCCGGCACTGAAGCTTTCTTT	CSVEQGAGTEAFF
TRBV29-1	TRBJ2-5	.	.	TGCAGCGTTGGGCTAGATACCCGAGAGACCCAGTACTTC	CSVGLDTRETQYF
TRBV25-1	TRBJ1-4	few	.	TGTGCCAGCAGTACGTCCATGGGTGTTGAAAAACTGTTTTTT	CASSTSMGVEKLFF
TRBV15	TRBJ2-1	.	TRBD2	TGTGCCACCACCCTAGCGGGAGGCAACAATGAGCAGTTCTTC	CATTLAGGNNEQFF
TRBV6-2/TRBV6-3	TRBJ1-5	few	.	TGTGCCAGCAGTCAGGACAGTGGCAGCAATCAGCCCCAGCATTTT	CASSQDSGSNQPQHF
TRBV7-2	TRBJ2-6	.	.	TGTGCCAGCAGCTTACTAACCAGCTCTGGGGCCAACGTCCTGACTTTC	CASSLLTSSGANVLTF
TRBV7-2	TRBJ2-5	many	.	TGTGCCAGCAGCTTAGGGACGGAAGAAGAGACCCAGTACTTC	CASSLGTEEETQYF
TRBV18	TRBJ2-6	.	TRBD1	TGTGCCAGCTCACCGACAGGGTCGCTCCTCTCTGGGGCCAACGTCCTGACTTTC	CASSPTGSLLSGANVLTF
TRBV29-1	TRBJ2-2	few	.	TGCAGCGTTGAAGATCCTCTCTCTAACACCGGGGAGCTGTTTTTT	CSVEDPLSNTGELFF
TRBV10-2	TRBJ1-1	.	TRBD1	TGCGCCAGCAAACAGGGGGCAACTGAAGCTTTCTTT	CASKQGATEAFF
TRBV5-1	TRBJ1-6	.	TRBD1	TGCGCCAGCAGCGGAATGACAGGGGCGATATTCCCCGATTCACCCCTCCACTTT	CASSGMTGAIFPDSPLHF
TRBV10-3	TRBJ2-5	few	.	TGTGCCATCAGTCCGCTCGGGAAGGGCTGGGAGACCCAGTACTTC	CAISPLGKGWETQYF
TRBV5-1	TRBJ2-6	few	TRBD2	TGCGCCAGCAGTTCGGGGGGGACCCCACTAGTCGGGGCCAACGTCCTGACTTTC	CASSSGGTPLVGANVLTF
TRBV30	TRBJ2-1	once	TRBD2	TGTGCCTGGAGTGTAGGTCTAGCGGGATACAATGAGCAGTTCTTC	CAWSVGLAGYNEQFF
TRBV4-3	TRBJ2-5	many	.	TGCGCCAGCAGCCAAGAGGCCCGGGAGCGGGAGACCCAGTACTTC	CASSQEARERETQYF
TRBV27	TRBJ2-5	many	TRBD2	TGTGCCAGCAGCCAGACTAGCGGACAAGAGACCCAGTACTTC	CASSQTSGQETQYF
TRBV7-6	TRBJ2-3	.	TRBD2	TGTGCCAGCAGCTTAGATCTAGCGGGATCAGCAGATACGCAGTATTTT	CASSLDLAGSADTQYF
TRBV4-2	TRBJ2-1	few	TRBD2	TGTGCCAGCAGCCAAGAGGTAGCGGGAGGTGGCAATGAGCAGTTCTTC	CASSQEVAGGGNEQFF
TRBV20-1	TRBJ2-7	few	TRBD1	TGCAGTGCTAGATGGATAGGGGGCGGCGACGAGCAGTACTTC	CSARWIGGGDEQYF
TRBV6-6	TRBJ2-7	.	.	TGTGCCAGCAGAGACGCCTCGGGGCAGTACTTC	CASRDASGQYF
TRBV6-2/TRBV6-3	TRBJ2-5	.	TRBD2	TGTGCCAGCAGTTATTTAAGCGGGATCACCGGGACCCAGTACTTC	CASSYLSGITGTQYF
TRBV24-1	TRBJ2-3	.	.	TGTGCCACCAGTGATCCAGGGAGCGGAACCACAGATACGCAGTATTTT	CATSDPGSGTTDTQYF
TRBV12-3/TRBV12-4	TRBJ1-2	once	.	TGTGCCAGCAGTTTGTCCAGGGATGAAGGCTATGGCTACACCTTC	CASSLSRDEGYGYTF
TRBV29-1	TRBJ2-7	few	.	TGCAGCGTTACGGAGGGGCCTTTATACGAGCAGTACTTC	CSVTEGPLYEQYF
TRBV12-3/TRBV12-4	TRBJ2-2	few	TRBD2	TGTGCCAGCACTGGACTAGCGGGGACCGGGGAGCTGTTTTTT	CASTGLAGTGELFF
TRBV20-1	TRBJ2-5	.	.	TGCAGTGCCCTAACGGACGCTTACGAGACCCAGTACTTC	CSALTDAYETQYF
TRBV5-6	TRBJ2-6	few	.	TGTGCCAGCAGCTCTAATCGAGATGTAGCCAACGTCCTGACTTTC	CASSSNRDVANVLTF
TRBV15	TRBJ2-7	.	.	TGTGCCACCAGCAGACCCGGGACGACCTCCTACGAGCAGTACTTC	CATSRPGTTSYEQYF
TRBV19	TRBJ2-5	.	TRBD2	TGTGCCAGTAGAAGCGGGACTATCCTCCAAGAGACCCAGTACTTC	CASRSGTILQETQYF
TRBV5-1	TRBJ2-7	few	TRBD1	TGCGCCAGCAGCCCGGGACAGGGGAAAAAGTGGACCTACGAGCAGTACTTC	CASSPGQGKKWTYEQYF
TRBV12-3/TRBV12-4	TRBJ2-1	.	.	TGTGCCAGCAGTATGGGCCGTCGGGGAAATGGCTACAATGAGCAGTTCTTC	CASSMGRRGNGYNEQFF
TRBV3-1	TRBJ2-7	few	.	TGTGCCAGCAGCCAAGATCTGCGCGAGCAGTACTTC	CASSQDLREQYF
TRBV2	TRBJ2-7	.	.	TGTGCCAGCAGACAGGGAGGTTGGGAGCAGTACTTC	CASRQGGWEQYF
TRBV10-3	TRBJ2-7	few	TRBD1	TGTGCCATCAGTGAACAGGGGTACGGCGAGCAGTACTTC	CAISEQGYGEQYF
TRBV7-8	TRBJ2-3	.	.	TGTGCCAGCAGCTTAGCGCGTTCAGGGCTCACAGATACGCAGTATTTT	CASSLARSGLTDTQYF
TRBV27	TRBJ2-7	few	.	TGTGCCAGCAGACGGGACATAGACTACGAGCAGTACTTC	CASRRDIDYEQYF
TRBV10-3	TRBJ2-1	few	TRBD2	TGTGCCACCGGACTAGCGGGAGGGCCTATGGGTGAGCAGTTCTTC	CATGLAGGPMGEQFF
TRBV20-1	TRBJ2-7	few	TRBD1	TGCAGTGTCCCGGGACAGAAATCCTACGAGCAGTACTTC	CSVPGQKSYEQYF
TRBV4-3	TRBJ2-3	few	TRBD2	TGCGCCAGCAGCCAAGAGGGCGGACTAGCGGGAGACACAGATACGCAGTATTTT	CASSQEGGLAGDTDTQYF
TRBV4-2	TRBJ1-5	few	TRBD1	TGTGCCAGCAGCCAAGGAGGGGGCGCTATCGATCAGCCCCAGCATTTT	CASSQGGGAIDQPQHF
TRBV27	TRBJ2-2	.	.	TGTGCCAGCACACATAACACCGGGGAGCTGTTTTTT	CASTHNTGELFF
TRBV5-1	TRBJ2-3	few	.	TGCGCCAGCAGAGGCGGAGCTAGCACAGATACGCAGTATTTT	CASRGGASTDTQYF
TRBV19	TRBJ2-4	.	.	TGTGCCAGTAGTATTCGGGTTTTAAACATTCAGTACTTC	CASSIRVLNIQYF
TRBV5-1	TRBJ1-1	few	.	TGCGCCAGCAGCTCTCAGGGAGTCCAAGCTTTCTTT	CASSSQGVQAFF
TRBV6-5	TRBJ1-2	.	TRBD1	TGTGCCAGCAGTTCAATGGGACAGGCACCACTTTCGTCCCACTATGGCTACACCTTC	CASSSMGQAPLSSHYGYTF
TRBV19	TRBJ1-6	few	.	TGTGCCAGTAGCTACGGGAGCTCCCTTGGGGGCGATAATTCACCCCTCCACTTT	CASSYGSSLGGDNSPLHF
TRBV28	TRBJ2-1	.	TRBD1	TGTGCCAGCAGTTTTCCGGGACAGGGGTACAATGAGCAGTTCTTC	CASSFPGQGYNEQFF
TRBV7-6	TRBJ2-7	.	.	TGTGCCAGCAGCTTAGCAGACAGGCGTTACTCCTACGAGCAGTACTTC	CASSLADRRYSYEQYF